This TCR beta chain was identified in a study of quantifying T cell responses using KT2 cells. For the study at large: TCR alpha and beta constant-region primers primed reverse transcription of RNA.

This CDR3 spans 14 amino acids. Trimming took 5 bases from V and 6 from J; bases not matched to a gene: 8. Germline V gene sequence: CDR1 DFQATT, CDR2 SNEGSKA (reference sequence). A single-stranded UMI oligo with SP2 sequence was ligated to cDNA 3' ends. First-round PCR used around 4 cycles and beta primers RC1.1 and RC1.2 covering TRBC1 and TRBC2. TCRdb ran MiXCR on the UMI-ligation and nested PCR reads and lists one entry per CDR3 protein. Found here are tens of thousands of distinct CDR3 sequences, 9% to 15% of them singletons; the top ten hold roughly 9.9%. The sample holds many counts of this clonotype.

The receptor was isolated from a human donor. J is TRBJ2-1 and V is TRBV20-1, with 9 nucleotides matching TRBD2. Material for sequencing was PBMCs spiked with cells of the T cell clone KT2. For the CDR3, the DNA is TGCAGTGCTCCCCCAAGCGGGAGGTTCAATGAGCAGTTCTTC. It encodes CSAPPSGRFNEQFF.